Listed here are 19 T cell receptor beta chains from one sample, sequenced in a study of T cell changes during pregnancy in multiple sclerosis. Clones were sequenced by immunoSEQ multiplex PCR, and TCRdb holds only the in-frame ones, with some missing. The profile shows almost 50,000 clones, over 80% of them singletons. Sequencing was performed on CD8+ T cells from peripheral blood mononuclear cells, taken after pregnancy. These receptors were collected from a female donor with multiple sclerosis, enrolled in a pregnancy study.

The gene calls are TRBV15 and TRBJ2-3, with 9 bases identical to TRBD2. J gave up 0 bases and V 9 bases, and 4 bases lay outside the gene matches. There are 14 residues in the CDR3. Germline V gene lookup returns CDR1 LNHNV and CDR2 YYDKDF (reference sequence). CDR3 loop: CATSGGLSTDTQYF. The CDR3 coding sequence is TGTGCCACTAGCGGGGGACTTAGCACAGATACGCAGTATTTT. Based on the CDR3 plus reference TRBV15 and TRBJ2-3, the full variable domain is DAMVIQNPRYQVTQFGKPVTLSCSQTLNHNVMYWYQQKSSQAPKLLFHYYDKDFNNEADTPDNFQSRRPNTSFCFLDIRSPGLGDTAMYLCATSGGLSTDTQYFGPGTRLTVL.

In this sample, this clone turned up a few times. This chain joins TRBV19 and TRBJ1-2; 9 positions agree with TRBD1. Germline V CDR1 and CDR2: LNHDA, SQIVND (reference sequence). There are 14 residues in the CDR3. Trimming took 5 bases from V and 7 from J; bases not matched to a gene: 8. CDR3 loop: CASSSGQGSFGYTF. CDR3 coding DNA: TGTGCCAGTAGTTCGGGACAGGGCTCTTTTGGCTACACCTTC.

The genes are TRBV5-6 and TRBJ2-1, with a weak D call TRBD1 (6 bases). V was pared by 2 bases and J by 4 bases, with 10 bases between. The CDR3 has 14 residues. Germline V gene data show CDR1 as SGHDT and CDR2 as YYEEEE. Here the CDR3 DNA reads TGTGCCAGCAGCTTTGAGGGGGAGTACAATGAGCAGTTCTTC. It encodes CASSFEGEYNEQFF. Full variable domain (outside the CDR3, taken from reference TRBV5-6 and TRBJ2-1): DAGVTQSPTHLIKTRGQQVTLRCSPKSGHDTVSWYQQALGQGPQFIFQYYEEEERQRGNFPDRFSGHQFPNYSSELNVNALLLGDSALYLCASSFEGEYNEQFFGPGTRLTVL.

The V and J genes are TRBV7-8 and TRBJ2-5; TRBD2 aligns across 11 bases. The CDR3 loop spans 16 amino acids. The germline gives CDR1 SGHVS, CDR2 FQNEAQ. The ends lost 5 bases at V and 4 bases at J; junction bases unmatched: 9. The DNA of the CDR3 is TGTGCCAGCAGCGGGCATAGCGGGGGGGCCTCAGAGACCCAGTACTTC. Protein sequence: CASSGHSGGASETQYF.

CDR3 coding DNA: TGTGCCTGGACTGGACTTAGCACAGATACGCAGTATTTT. It is translated as CAWTGLSTDTQYF. The genes are TRBV30 and TRBJ2-3; D may be TRBD2 (5 bases). Germline V lookup: CDR1 GTSNPN, CDR2 SVGIG (reference sequence). This CDR3 spans 13 amino acids. V shed 4 bases and J shed 0 bases, with 8 bases lying between them.

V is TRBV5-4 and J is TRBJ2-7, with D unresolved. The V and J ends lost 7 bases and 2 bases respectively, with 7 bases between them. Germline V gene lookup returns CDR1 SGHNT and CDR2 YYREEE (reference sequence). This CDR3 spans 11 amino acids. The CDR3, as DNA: TGTGCCAGCGGCCCGCCCTACGAGCAGTACTTC. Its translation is CASGPPYEQYF.

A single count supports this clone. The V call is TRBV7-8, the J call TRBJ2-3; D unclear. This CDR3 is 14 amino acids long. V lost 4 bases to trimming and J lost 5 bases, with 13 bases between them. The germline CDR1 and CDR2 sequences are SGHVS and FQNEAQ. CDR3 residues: CASSSLGVGDTQYF. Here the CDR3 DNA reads TGTGCCAGCAGCTCCCTAGGTGTTGGAGATACGCAGTATTTT.

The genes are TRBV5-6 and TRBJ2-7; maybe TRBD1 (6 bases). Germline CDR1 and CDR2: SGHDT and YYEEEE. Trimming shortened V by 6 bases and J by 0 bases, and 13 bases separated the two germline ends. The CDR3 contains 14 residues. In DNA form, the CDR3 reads TGTGCCAGCACCCGGACAGACAGCTCCTACGAGCAGTACTTC. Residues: CASTRTDSSYEQYF.

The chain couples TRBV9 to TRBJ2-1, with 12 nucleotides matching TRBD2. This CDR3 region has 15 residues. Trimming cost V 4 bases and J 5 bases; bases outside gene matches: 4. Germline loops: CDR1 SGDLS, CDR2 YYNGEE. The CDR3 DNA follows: TGTGCCAGCAGCACTAGACTAGCGGGGGACAATGAGCAGTTCTTC. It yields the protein CASSTRLAGDNEQFF.

CDR3 region: CASSPTGSPEQFF. The CDR3 DNA is TGTGCCAGCAGCCCGACAGGGAGTCCAGAGCAGTTCTTC. J is TRBJ2-1 and V is TRBV5-6; 7 bases map to TRBD1. The CDR3 has 13 residues. The germline V gene has CDR1 SGHDT and CDR2 YYEEEE. The ends lost 4 bases at V and 10 bases at J; junction bases unmatched: 8.

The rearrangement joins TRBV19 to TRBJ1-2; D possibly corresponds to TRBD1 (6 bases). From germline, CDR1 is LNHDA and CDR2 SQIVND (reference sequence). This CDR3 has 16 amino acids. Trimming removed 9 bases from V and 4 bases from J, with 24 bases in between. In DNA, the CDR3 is TGTGCCAGCACTGCAGGGGCCCTAGGGGAAGGCTATGGCTACACCTTC. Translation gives CASTAGALGEGYGYTF.

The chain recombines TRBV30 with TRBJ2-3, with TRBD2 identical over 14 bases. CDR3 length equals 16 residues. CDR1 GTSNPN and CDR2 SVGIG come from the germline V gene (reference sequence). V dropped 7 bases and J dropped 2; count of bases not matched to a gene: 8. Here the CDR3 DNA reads TGTGCCTCGACTGGGGGACTAGCGGGGGACACAGATACGCAGTATTTT. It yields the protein CASTGGLAGDTDTQYF.

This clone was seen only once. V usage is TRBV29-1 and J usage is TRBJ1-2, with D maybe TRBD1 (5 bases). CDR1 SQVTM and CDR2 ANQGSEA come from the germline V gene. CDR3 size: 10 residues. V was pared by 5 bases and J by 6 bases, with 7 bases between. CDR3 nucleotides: TGCAGCGTTAAGGGGAATGGCTACACCTTC. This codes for CSVKGNGYTF.

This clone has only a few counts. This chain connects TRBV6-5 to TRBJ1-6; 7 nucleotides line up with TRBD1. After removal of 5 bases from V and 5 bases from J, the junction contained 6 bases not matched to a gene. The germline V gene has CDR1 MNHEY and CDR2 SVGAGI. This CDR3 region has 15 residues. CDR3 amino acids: CASSTSTGDNSPLHF. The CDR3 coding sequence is TGTGCCAGCAGTACCTCTACAGGGGATAATTCACCCCTCCACTTT.

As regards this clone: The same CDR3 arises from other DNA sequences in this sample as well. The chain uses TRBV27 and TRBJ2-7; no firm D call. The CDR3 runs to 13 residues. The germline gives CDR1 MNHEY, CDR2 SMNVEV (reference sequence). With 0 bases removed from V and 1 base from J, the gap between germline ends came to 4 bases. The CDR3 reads CASSLSPSYEQYF. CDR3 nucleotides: TGTGCCAGCAGTTTATCCCCATCCTACGAGCAGTACTTC.

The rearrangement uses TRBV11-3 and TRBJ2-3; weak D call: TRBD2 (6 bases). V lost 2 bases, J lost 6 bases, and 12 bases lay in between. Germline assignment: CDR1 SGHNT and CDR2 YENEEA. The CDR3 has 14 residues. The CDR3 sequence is CASSLYGGGDTQYF. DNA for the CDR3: TGTGCCAGCAGCTTATACGGGGGTGGGGATACGCAGTATTTT.

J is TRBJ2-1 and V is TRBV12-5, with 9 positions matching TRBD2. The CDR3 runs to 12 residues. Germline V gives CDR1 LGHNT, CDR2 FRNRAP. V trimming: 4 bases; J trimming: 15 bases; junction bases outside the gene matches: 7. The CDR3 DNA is TGTGCTAGTGGTTCGACTAGCGGCATAGTGTTCTTC. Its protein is CASGSTSGIVFF. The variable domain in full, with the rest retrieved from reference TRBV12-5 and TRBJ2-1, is DARVTQTPRHKVTEMGQEVTMRCQPILGHNTVFWYRQTMMQGLELLAYFRNRAPLDDSGMPKDRFSAEMPDATLATLKIQPSEPRDSAVYFCASGSTSGIVFFGPGTRLTVL.

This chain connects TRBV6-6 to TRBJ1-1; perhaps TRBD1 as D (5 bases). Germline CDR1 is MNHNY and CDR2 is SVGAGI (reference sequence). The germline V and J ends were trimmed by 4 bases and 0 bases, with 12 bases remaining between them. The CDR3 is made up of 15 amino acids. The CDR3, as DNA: TGTGCCAGCAGTTCCGTCTCACAGGTGAACACTGAAGCTTTCTTT. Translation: CASSSVSQVNTEAFF.

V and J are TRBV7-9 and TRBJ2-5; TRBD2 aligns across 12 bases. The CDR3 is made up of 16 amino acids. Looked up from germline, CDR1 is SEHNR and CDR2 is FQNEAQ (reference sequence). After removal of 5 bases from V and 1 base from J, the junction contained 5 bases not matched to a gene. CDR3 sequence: CASSAGTSGLQETQYF. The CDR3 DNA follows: TGTGCCAGCAGCGCCGGGACTAGCGGGCTCCAAGAGACCCAGTACTTC.